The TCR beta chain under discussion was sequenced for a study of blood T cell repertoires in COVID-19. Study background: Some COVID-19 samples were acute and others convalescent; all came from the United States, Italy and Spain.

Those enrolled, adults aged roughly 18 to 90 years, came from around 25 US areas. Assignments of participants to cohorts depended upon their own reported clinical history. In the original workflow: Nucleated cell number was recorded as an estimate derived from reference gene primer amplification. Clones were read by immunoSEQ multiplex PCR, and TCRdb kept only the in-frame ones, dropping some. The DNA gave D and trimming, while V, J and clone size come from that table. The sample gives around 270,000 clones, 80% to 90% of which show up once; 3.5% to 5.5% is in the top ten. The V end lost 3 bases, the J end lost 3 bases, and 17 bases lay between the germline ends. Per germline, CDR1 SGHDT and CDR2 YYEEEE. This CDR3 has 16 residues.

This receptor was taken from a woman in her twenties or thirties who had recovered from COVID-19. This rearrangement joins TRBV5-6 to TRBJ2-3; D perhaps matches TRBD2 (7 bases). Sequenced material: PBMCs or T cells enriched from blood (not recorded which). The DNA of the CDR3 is TGTGCCAGCAGCTACCCCGGGGGGCGGAAGACAGATACGCAGTATTTT. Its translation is CASSYPGGRKTDTQYF.